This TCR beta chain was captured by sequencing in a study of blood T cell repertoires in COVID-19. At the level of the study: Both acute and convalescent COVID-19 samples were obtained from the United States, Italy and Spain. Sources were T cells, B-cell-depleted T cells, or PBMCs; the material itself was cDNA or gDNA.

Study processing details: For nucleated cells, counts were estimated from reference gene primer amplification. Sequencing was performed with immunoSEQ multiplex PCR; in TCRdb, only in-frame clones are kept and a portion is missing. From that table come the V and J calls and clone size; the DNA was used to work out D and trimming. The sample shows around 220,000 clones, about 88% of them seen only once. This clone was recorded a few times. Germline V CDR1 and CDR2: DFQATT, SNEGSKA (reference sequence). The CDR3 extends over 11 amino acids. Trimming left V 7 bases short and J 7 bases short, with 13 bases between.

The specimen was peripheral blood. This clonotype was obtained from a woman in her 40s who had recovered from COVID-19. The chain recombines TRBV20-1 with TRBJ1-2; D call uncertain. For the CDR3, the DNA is TGCAGTGTACGTCCAGGAACTGGCTACACCTTC. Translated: CSVRPGTGYTF.